The sequence of this T cell receptor beta chain was determined in a study of cytomegalovirus exposure and HLA in healthy donors. Study information: Findings of an earlier analysis included over 95 million unique TCR beta sequences from some 200 million T cells. There were approximately 80 million unique TCRs (from HLA-typed donors) in an early data release.

The V and J ends lost 0 bases and 9 bases respectively, with 13 bases between them. The germline V gene encodes CDR1 SGDLS and CDR2 YYNGEE. The CDR3 extends over 15 amino acids. Use of 60 Vbeta and 13 Jbeta primers characterized the PCR. Only in-frame clones appear in the TCRdb table, and some are missing; sequencing was by immunoSEQ multiplex PCR. The sample includes about 220,000 clones, almost 80% of them seen just once. The chain uses TRBV9 and TRBJ1-6; no reliable D call. The clonotype originates from a male donor in good health and CMV-seronegative. Sequenced: PBMCs. CDR3 residues: CASSVAGSGGSPLHF. As DNA, the CDR3 is TGTGCCAGCAGCGTAGCCGGGAGCGGCGGTTCACCCCTCCACTTT.